This TCR beta chain is drawn from a study of T-cell reconstitution after alpha-beta-depleted transplantation in children. V was trimmed by 6 bases and J by 7 bases, leaving 18 bases between them. CDR1 and CDR2 (germline): SNHLY, FYNNEI. The CDR3 runs to 15 residues. Unique molecular identifiers were built into the TCRbeta library. MiXCR, run by TCRdb on the PCR reads, gives a single entry per CDR3 protein. The sample includes about a million distinct CDR3 sequences, under 30% of them seen just once. This clonotype appeared many times. Material: PBMCs, mostly from graft donor cells, obtained 360 days after TCRalphabeta/CD19-depleted stem cell transplant. The source of this sequence is a boy younger than two who had a stem cell transplant for SCID, so the T cells may come from the graft donor. The V call is TRBV2, the J call TRBJ2-2; possibly TRBD2 for D (7 bases). The CDR3 protein is CASRNPGGHGGELFF. CDR3 sequence (DNA): TGTGCCAGCAGAAACCCCGGGGGGCACGGCGGGGAGCTGTTTTTT.